These T cell receptor beta chains were read from a single sample in a study of control samples from healthy donors and cancer patients. Method: immunoSEQ multiplex PCR; TCRdb's copy keeps in-frame clones and lacks some. The data contain 100,000 to 150,000 clones, about 92% of them seen just once; the ten biggest clones take up under 0.7%. The sequencing input was PBMCs. Source of these receptors: an elderly man with head and neck cancer. Each CDR3 is given without its conserved first and last residue.

v_gene	j_gene	len	CDR3aa
TRBV19	TRBJ2-7	12	ASSYAGDVYEQY
TRBV10-1	TRBJ2-3	12	ASSEASGTDTQY
TRBV6-4	TRBJ1-1	11	ASKQLRGIEAF
TRBV5-4	TRBJ2-3	14	ASSPQPSGNTDTQY
TRBV4-1	TRBJ2-1	14	ASSQVGRLPGGEQF
TRBV18	TRBJ1-2	14	ASSPPPTLRNYGYT
TRBV7-2	TRBJ1-2	13	ASSLGGGKTGGYT
TRBV6-6	TRBJ1-4	15	ASSPGTGFGFGEKLF
TRBV27	TRBJ2-2	10	ASSLSLGELF
TRBV7-2	TRBJ2-1	14	ASSFAQGPPYNEQF
TRBV20-1	TRBJ1-5	13	SASEGADSNQPQH
TRBV4-1	TRBJ1-4	13	ASSQDGRGYEKLF
TRBV4-1	TRBJ1-2	11	ASSQSHNYGYT
TRBV30	TRBJ2-5	14	AWSDLGLAGQETQY
TRBV3-1/TRBV3-2	TRBJ1-6	14	ASSRSGAGGNSPLH
TRBV12-3/TRBV12-4	TRBJ1-6	11	ASSSGPDSPLH
TRBV10-3	TRBJ1-1	10	AIRTMDTEAF
TRBV13	TRBJ1-2	12	ASSFRQGGIGYT
TRBV6-5	TRBJ2-3	13	ASSYSGSAPDTQY
TRBV6-2/TRBV6-3	TRBJ1-5	13	ASSVGGLGDQPQH
TRBV6-1	TRBJ2-7	11	ASSEGNGGEQY
TRBV11-3	TRBJ2-2	10	ASSPFAGELF
TRBV5-4	TRBJ2-5	12	ASSLVTGMETQY